Detailed here is one T cell receptor beta chain. As yet, its antigen is unknown. The source of the sample is a study of cytomegalovirus exposure and HLA in healthy donors. A multiplex PCR was run with 60 Vbeta primers and 13 Jbeta primers. Sequencing used immunoSEQ multiplex PCR; TCRdb keeps in-frame clones, though not all of them. The sample holds about 160,000 clones, roughly 80% seen once. Points from the study as a whole: Sequencing artifact likely explains a cluster of highly shared sequence variants. A few CMV-associated chains proved CMV antigen-specific in vitro. Analyzed later, most CMV-associated TCR beta chains appeared HLA-restricted.

The sequence was collected from a male donor in good health and CMV-seropositive. Sequencing used PBMCs.

The CDR3 DNA reads as TGTGCCAGCAGTGACACGGGACAGCCTGAAAAACTGTTTTTT. Its translation is CASSDTGQPEKLFF. V usage is TRBV25-1 and J usage is TRBJ1-4; the match to TRBD1 covers 7 bases. CDR3 length equals 14 residues. After removal of 3 bases from V and 7 bases from J, the junction contained 5 bases not matched to a gene. Germline V gene lookup returns CDR1 MGHDK and CDR2 SYGVNS.